This T cell receptor beta chain was identified during a study of cytomegalovirus exposure and HLA in healthy donors. The V gene's germline CDR1 is SGHRS and CDR2 YFSETQ. This CDR3 comprises 16 residues. The trim removed 2 bases at V and 1 base at J, leaving 4 bases unmatched. PCR employed 60 Vbeta and 13 Jbeta primers. Produced via immunoSEQ multiplex PCR; TCRdb's table is partial and in-frame only. The sample includes 170,000 or so clones, 84% seen only once; the top ten take 4.8%. The source material was PBMCs. The gene calls are TRBV5-1 and TRBJ2-2, with 8 bases identical to TRBD1. The clonotype originates from a man younger than 30 in good health and CMV-seronegative. DNA for the CDR3: TGCGCCAGCAGCTTCGACAGGGGAATGAACACCGGGGAGCTGTTTTTT. Protein product: CASSFDRGMNTGELFF.